This T cell receptor (beta chain) was retrieved from a study of beta chain features in type 1 diabetes. Study outcomes and limitations: VDJ junctions from patients with type 1 diabetes contained fewer insertions and more deletions. There was a moderate but significant shortening of TCRB CDR3s in all four CD4+ subsets of Type 1 diabetes patients.

Since all of the isolated RNA was reverse transcribed, expressed TCRB transcripts were what got sequenced. The assay was immunoSEQ multiplex PCR, and TCRdb's table has in-frame clones only and misses some. The sample holds 150,000 or so clones, approximately 9% seen once. A few counts support this clone. As yet, its antigen is unknown. Post-sort purity exceeded 95% for all sorted populations. The CDR3 runs 15 residues. V lost 5 bases and J lost 7; bases outside the gene matches: 10. CDR1 and CDR2 (germline): LGHNA, YSLEER. The chain carries TRBV4-3 and TRBJ2-1; 8 bases are a match to TRBD2. Source material: central memory CD4+ T cells from blood. The source is a woman between 18 and 29 years old with type 1 diabetes. The CDR3 sequence is CASSLMRTSLNEQFF. Here the CDR3 DNA reads TGCGCCAGCAGCTTGATGAGGACTAGCTTAAATGAGCAGTTCTTC.